This T cell receptor (beta chain) was captured by sequencing in a study of lymphopenia after photon versus proton radiotherapy. A word on this clone: Its antigen is undetermined.

The V gene's germline CDR1 is SGHRS and CDR2 YFSETQ. The CDR3 spans 14 residues. Trimming removed 2 bases from V and 12 bases from J, with 17 bases in between. Findings of the study overall: Larger post-nadir TCR diversity loss correlated inversely with survival in deceased patients.

Sequenced by immunoSEQ multiplex PCR; TCRdb stores in-frame clones only, minus some. The sample shows about 19,000 clones, about 90% of them seen only once. The chain joins TRBV5-1 to TRBJ1-4, with D possibly matching TRBD1 (5 bases). The receptor's source is a man in his 60s with pancreatic cancer. Sample: peripheral blood, taken from a patient treated with photon-based radiotherapy. CDR3: CASSLTGHSEELFF. The CDR3 nucleotides read TGCGCCAGCAGCTTAACAGGACATTCAGAGGAACTGTTTTTT. Full variable domain (remainder filled in from reference TRBV5-1 and TRBJ1-4): KAGVTQTPRYLIKTRGQQVTLSCSPISGHRSVSWYQQTPGQGLQFLFEYFSETQRNKGNFPGRFSGRQFSNSRSEMNVSTLELGDSALYLCASSLTGHSEELFFGSGTQLSVL.